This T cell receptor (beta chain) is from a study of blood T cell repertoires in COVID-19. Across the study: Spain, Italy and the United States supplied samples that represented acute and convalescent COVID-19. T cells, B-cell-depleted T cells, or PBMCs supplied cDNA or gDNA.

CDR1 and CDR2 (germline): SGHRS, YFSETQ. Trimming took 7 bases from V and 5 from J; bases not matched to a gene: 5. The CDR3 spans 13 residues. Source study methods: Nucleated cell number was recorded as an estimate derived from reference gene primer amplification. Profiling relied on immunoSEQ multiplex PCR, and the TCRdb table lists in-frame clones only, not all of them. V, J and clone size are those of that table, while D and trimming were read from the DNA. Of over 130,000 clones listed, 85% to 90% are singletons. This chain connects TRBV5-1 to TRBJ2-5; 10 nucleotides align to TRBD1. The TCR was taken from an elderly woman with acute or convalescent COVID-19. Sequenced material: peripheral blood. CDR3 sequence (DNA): TGCGCCAGCGGACAGGGGGACAAGGAGACCCAGTACTTC. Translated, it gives CASGQGDKETQYF.